What follows are 14 T cell receptor beta chains derived from one specimen sequenced in a study of blood T cell repertoires in COVID-19. Clones were read by immunoSEQ multiplex PCR, and TCRdb kept only the in-frame ones, dropping some. The data hold about 140,000 clones, with roughly 90% observed a single time. Sequenced material: peripheral blood. The receptors derive from a human donor with COVID-19, enrolled during active disease. The donor label of this sample is uncertain.

J is TRBJ2-7 and V is TRBV7-3; D unclear. Trimming took 5 bases from V and 3 from J, leaving 11 bases between them. The CDR3 loop spans 13 amino acids. Germline V lookup: CDR1 SGHTA, CDR2 FQGTGA. The CDR3 coding sequence is TGTGCCAGCAGCCCCCGCCCCGGCTACGAGCAGTACTTC. Protein product: CASSPRPGYEQYF.

The V and J genes are TRBV5-1 and TRBJ2-5; the D gene is possibly TRBD2 (5 bases). Trimming took off 1 base at V and 4 bases at J, with 14 bases between the two ends. The germline gives CDR1 SGHRS, CDR2 YFSETQ. The CDR3 covers 15 residues. The CDR3 bases are TGCGCCAGCAGCTTGAGCGGACGCCGGCCAGAGACCCAGTACTTC. Protein product: CASSLSGRRPETQYF.

This sequence joins TRBV6-1 and TRBJ2-2, with 16 bases fitting TRBD2. CDR1 is MNHNS, CDR2 SASEGT, per germline. The CDR3 extends over 19 amino acids. With 4 bases clipped from V and 4 bases from J, the junction kept 9 bases outside the gene matches. As DNA, the CDR3 is TGTGCCAGCAGTGGTTCGGGACTAGCGGGGGGGTATGGCACCGGGGAGCTGTTTTTT. Translating gives CASSGSGLAGGYGTGELFF.

With respect to this clone: The junction differs from germline at one of its ends, possibly a read error. This CDR3 is also generated by other DNA sequences in the sample. This chain uses TRBV4-1 with TRBJ2-7; 8 bases map to TRBD1. Per the germline V gene, CDR1 is MGHRA and CDR2 is YSYEKL. The CDR3 contains 15 residues. The CDR3 region is CASSQADRGMGEQYF. The CDR3 nucleotides read TGCGCCAGTAGCCAAGCAGACAGGGGAATGGGTGAGCAGTACTTC.

This chain uses TRBV2 with TRBJ2-7; a weak D match, TRBD2 (5 bases). Germline V lookup: CDR1 SNHLY, CDR2 FYNNEI. Trimming took off 10 bases at V and 1 base at J, with 17 bases between the two ends. The CDR3 runs to 14 residues. In DNA form, the CDR3 reads TGTGCCACGAAACTAGTTTTCACGTCCTACGAGCAGTACTTC. Translating it yields CATKLVFTSYEQYF.

In nucleotides, the CDR3 is TGTGCCAGCAGCTCAAACGGGGGCAATGAGCAGTTCTTC. It specifies CASSSNGGNEQFF. The rearrangement joins TRBV11-3 to TRBJ2-1; tentatively, D is TRBD2 (6 bases). V shed 4 bases and J shed 6 bases, with 10 bases lying between them. Looked up from germline, CDR1 is SGHNT and CDR2 is YENEEA. The CDR3 consists of 13 residues.

This clone is a singleton in its sample. V usage is TRBV7-3 and J usage is TRBJ2-2; D possibly corresponds to TRBD1 (5 bases). V was cut by 1 base and J by 0 bases, with 9 bases left in between. The CDR3 consists of 16 residues. Germline V gives CDR1 SGHTA, CDR2 FQGTGA. This chain's CDR3 is CASSLIGQTNTGELFF. The CDR3 nucleotides are TGTGCCAGCAGCTTAATAGGACAAACGAACACCGGGGAGCTGTTTTTT.

The chain joins TRBV28 to TRBJ2-4, with TRBD1 as a possible D gene (5 bases). CDR1 and CDR2 (germline): MDHEN, SYDVKM. V was cut by 6 bases and J by 0 bases, with 24 bases left in between. The CDR3 is 19 residues long. This chain's CDR3 is CASSPLLNLRVLAKNIQYF. DNA for the CDR3: TGTGCCAGCAGCCCTCTACTGAATCTCAGGGTACTAGCCAAAAACATTCAGTACTTC.

This clone was recorded once. The CDR3 sequence: CASSDQRQGLREQYF. CDR3 bases: TGTGCCAGCAGTGACCAACGACAGGGTCTTCGCGAGCAGTACTTC. The chain couples TRBV6-1 to TRBJ2-7; 7 bases match TRBD1. CDR3 length equals 15 residues. The germline V gene encodes CDR1 MNHNS and CDR2 SASEGT. The J segment lost 6 bases and the V segment lost 3 bases, leaving 11 bases of the junction unmatched.

The genes are TRBV30 and TRBJ1-5; D is possibly TRBD1 (5 bases). CDR1 GTSNPN and CDR2 SVGIG come from the germline V gene (reference sequence). Trimming removed 2 bases from V and 9 bases from J, with 14 bases in between. This CDR3 is 13 amino acids long. In DNA, the CDR3 is TGTGCCTGGAGTTTGAAGGGGCCGGGGCCCCAGCATTTT. Its translation is CAWSLKGPGPQHF.

The rearrangement uses TRBV29-1 and TRBJ1-2; D gene unclear. V lost 6 bases, J lost 3 bases, and 14 bases lay in between. CDR3 length equals 13 residues. Germline V gene sequence: CDR1 SQVTM, CDR2 ANQGSEA. Here the CDR3 reads CSVRHGSDYGYTF. CDR3 in DNA: TGCAGCGTCCGACACGGGAGCGACTATGGCTACACCTTC.

The rearrangement links TRBV25-1 to TRBJ2-7, with a possible D match to TRBD2 (5 bases). This CDR3 has 16 residues. CDR1 and CDR2 from the germline V gene are MGHDK and SYGVNS. V gave up 3 bases and J gave up 0 bases, with 15 bases separating them. CDR3 bases: TGTGCCAGCAGTGAGGCTGGCGGGCTAAGCTCCTACGAGCAGTACTTC. Residues: CASSEAGGLSSYEQYF.

V gene TRBV18 combines with J gene TRBJ2-1, with 9 bases that match TRBD1. This CDR3 spans 17 amino acids. J lost 5 bases, V lost 0 bases, and 8 bases had no gene match. Germline V gene data show CDR1 as KGHSH and CDR2 as LQKENI. CDR3 nucleotides: TGTGCCAGCTCACCACCGACACTTGGGACAGGGCACAATGAGCAGTTCTTC. As protein: CASSPPTLGTGHNEQFF.

The genes are TRBV3-1 (or the pseudogene TRBV3-2) and TRBJ1-6; TRBD1 agrees at 7 bases. After removal of 7 bases from V and 10 bases from J, the junction contained 7 bases not matched to a gene. The CDR3 covers 13 residues. Germline CDR1 is LGHDT and CDR2 is YNNKEL (reference sequence). CDR3 bases: TGTGCCAGCACCGACAGGGCGCAATCACCCCTCCACTTT. This sequence encodes CASTDRAQSPLHF.